This TCR beta chain was obtained from a study of blood T cells in healthy people across ages (dated by TCRdb to about 2015). At the level of the whole study: In model experiments, roughly one uniquely barcoded TCR beta cDNA molecule per two T cells was captured by template switching. Age-related changes in TCR beta repertoire diversity were measured in the study by deep sequencing normalized with unique cDNA molecular identifiers. Donors were grouped into four age groups: young (average approximately 15 years), middle-aged (39), aged (around 60) and long-lived (just over 80). The study analyzed two additional independent replicas of 1 million unique cDNA reads from the same blood draw for two donors, one aged 18 to 30 and one aged 80 or older. Donors of different ages were randomly distributed across sequencing lanes to avoid experimental bias.

Library prep was done by 5' RACE. Sequencing took place on an Illumina HiSeq 2500. A second PCR of roughly 6 to 11 cycles was run with a J-beta primer mix and a sample-barcoded 5' primer. A unique molecular identifier was introduced onto each TCR beta cDNA molecule by a template-switch 5' adaptor carrying 12 random nucleotides. Each sample yielded at least 2.5 million CDR3-containing paired-end reads. First-strand cDNA was synthesized from all RNA with the Mint cDNA synthesis kit, primed by a TRBC-specific oligonucleotide. After uracil-DNA glycosylase treatment, a first 18-cycle PCR used universal primers M1SS and BC2_uni_R on all cDNA. The authors processed their data as follows. Normalization of each sample was performed by random selection of 1 million high-quality reads, each carrying a distinct molecular identifier. Instead of being binned into consensus sequences, reads that shared molecular identifiers were thrown out. MiTCR, run with a Q25 quality threshold and the strictest error-elimination algorithm, handled CDR3 identification, clonotype clustering and error correction. A nonparametric unseen species model with Euler transformation was used to estimate a lower bound on total TCR beta diversity. The raw public data were reprocessed by TCRdb itself: fastp quality trimming at Q25, MiXCR clonotype calling, in-frame beta chains only. One record per CDR3 amino acid sequence lists the most common genes and DNA. TCRdb's processing, not the study's, gives the V and J calls here. Across this sample there are 600,000 to 850,000 distinct CDR3 sequences, with roughly 44% seen only once. Together, the top ten hold around 20% of the sample.

The germline V gene yields MNHEY for CDR1 and SVGAGI for CDR2. Including cysteine and phenylalanine, the CDR3 has 16 amino acids. The kept DNA is CDR3 alone, 48 bases in frame from the first base. Relative to germline, V is 0 bases shorter and J is 0 bases shorter, with 12 bases between their ends. What the study reported, not specific to this receptor: Bulk unsorted PBMC profiling prevented conclusive comparison of naive and antigen-experienced compartments. Estimates of total diversity based on one million sequenced T cells were considered lower bounds and underestimates. Compared with the aged group, the long-lived group had more naive CD4+ T cells, fewer expanded clones and increased TCR diversity, a pattern suggesting age selection. As age increased, observed TCR beta diversity per million T cells dropped in a roughly linear way, and a significant reduction was already evident by age about 40. The CMV infection status of donors was not known, potentially confounding age-related changes in expanded clonotypes. Observed TCR beta diversity correlated strongly with the percentage of naive T cells measured by flow cytometry.

The 39 donors, aged about 6 to 90 years, were systemically healthy Caucasian individuals from Russia. Around 9.9 milliliters of peripheral blood were collected from each donor into EDTA-treated Vacutainer tubes. Ficoll-Paque density-gradient centrifugation was used to isolate PBMCs, with at least 7 million obtained per sample. Trizol reagent was used to extract total RNA from the PBMCs, yielding at least 6 micrograms per sample. For every donor, an aliquot of PBMCs went through flow cytometry to measure the percentages of naive CD45RAhigh/CD27high T cells. As for this clonotype: Its antigen has not been determined. No qualities accompany the bases; no much larger clone lies one base away.

The chain couples TRBV6-5 to TRBJ2-7; the D gene cannot be resolved beyond TRBD1 or TRBD2, each matching 5 bases. Sequencing was done on a sample of blood. The sequence was collected from an older woman in good health. DNA sequence: TGTGCCAGCAGTTACTCCGGGGCGATGAGCTCCTACGAGCAGTACTTC. It encodes CASSYSGAMSSYEQYF.